Sequencing of this TCR beta chain was carried out in a study of vaccination and CD4 T cells after COVID-19. With the Oncomine TCR Beta short-read assay, DNA from cultured CD4+ T cells was sequenced. Someone extracted genomic DNA from cultured CD4+ T cells. MiXCR, applied by TCRdb to the PCR reads, yields one record per CDR3 protein. Among some 9,500 distinct CDR3 sequences listed, about 65% were seen once. Treatment in this sample: approximately 9-day PBMC culture with coronavirus spike peptide pools or control peptides (ViraFEST assay). A remark on this clonotype: The antigen is undetermined.

The length of the CDR3 is 11 residues. Trimming took 6 bases from V and 6 from J, leaving 11 bases between them. Per the germline V gene, CDR1 is SQVTM and CDR2 is ANQGSEA. The chain recombines TRBV29-1 with TRBJ1-1, with no clear D. This clonotype originated in a human donor who had recovered from COVID-19. Sequenced material: CD4+ T cells from blood, cultured in vitro, taken before SARS-CoV-2 vaccination. The CDR3 bases are TGCAGCGTCAGACGGCAGGCTGAAGCTTTCTTT. Residues: CSVRRQAEAFF.